The clone carrying this T cell receptor beta chain was counted many times. Its antigen remains unidentified. Reverse transcription of all isolated RNA meant that expressed TCRB transcripts were sequenced. Using immunoSEQ multiplex PCR, the repertoire was profiled, and TCRdb retains in-frame clones only, with some absent. The table has about 390,000 clones, 9.6% seen once. This sample is drawn from a study of beta chain features in type 1 diabetes. General study results and limits: Moderate but significant shortening of TCRB CDR3s was recorded in all four CD4+ subsets from Type 1 diabetes patients.

The germline V gene has CDR1 SGHRS and CDR2 YFSETQ. Trimming took 3 bases from V and 7 from J, leaving 13 bases between them. The CDR3 spans 13 residues. The sequence was collected from a man under 40 with type 1 diabetes. The sequenced sample was central memory CD4+ T cells from blood. This chain uses TRBV5-1 with TRBJ1-1, with D uncertain. The CDR3 DNA follows: TGCGCCAGCAGCTCCGACGGTGACGGTGAAGCTTTCTTT. It codes for CASSSDGDGEAFF.